This paragraph covers one T cell receptor beta chain sequence. This specimen belongs to a study of shared clonotypes between healthy human individuals. Clones were sequenced by immunoSEQ multiplex PCR, and TCRdb holds only the in-frame ones, with some missing. In the table there are about 2.3 million clones, around 92% of which are singletons. The CDR3 consists of 12 residues. Germline values: CDR1 MNHEY, CDR2 SVGAGI. Trimming stripped 6 bases from V and 5 bases from J, with 9 bases between. The rearrangement uses TRBV6-5 and TRBJ2-3; D is possibly TRBD1 or TRBD2 (7 bases each). The sample comprised naive CD4+ T cells from PBMCs. Subset of the sample: CD45RA+ positively selected. The clonotype comes from a young man in good health. Some clones in this sample may be carry-over from other donors' samples. Here the CDR3 reads CASSRGGDTQYF. The DNA of the CDR3 is TGTGCCAGCAGCAGGGGGGGAGATACGCAGTATTTT.